The TCR beta chain described here comes from a study of T cell clonality in common variable immunodeficiency. The protocol was immunoSEQ multiplex PCR, while the TCRdb copy is restricted to in-frame clones and leaves out a portion. The sample shows 30,000 to 40,000 clones, none of them appearing just once. Aged about 9 to 64 years, CVID subjects averaged about 40 years old. Each donor provided roughly 4.5 to 8.5 ml of heparinized whole blood. This clone was seen ten or more times. Its antigen is undetermined. The observed sequence ends 3 residues before the CDR3 terminus, with the missing tail filled in from the germline J gene. CDR1 is GTSNPN, CDR2 SVGIG, per germline (reference sequence). The length of the CDR3 is 15 residues. With V trimmed by 2 bases and J by 1 base, 4 bases remained unmatched. Findings and limits, study-wide: Common variable immunodeficiency TCR beta sequences reportedly had fewer deletions and N-nucleotide insertions. CVID subjects showed higher TCRbeta clonality than healthy controls.

The source is a human donor with common variable immunodeficiency. The rearrangement joins TRBV30 to TRBJ2-2; 7 bases map to TRBD1. Material: peripheral blood mononuclear cells. The part of the CDR3 DNA that was read is TGTGCCTGGAGTAGAGGGACAGTGAACACCGGGGAG. Protein: CAWSRGTVNTGE. Given in full, the CDR3 is CAWSRGTVNTGELFF.